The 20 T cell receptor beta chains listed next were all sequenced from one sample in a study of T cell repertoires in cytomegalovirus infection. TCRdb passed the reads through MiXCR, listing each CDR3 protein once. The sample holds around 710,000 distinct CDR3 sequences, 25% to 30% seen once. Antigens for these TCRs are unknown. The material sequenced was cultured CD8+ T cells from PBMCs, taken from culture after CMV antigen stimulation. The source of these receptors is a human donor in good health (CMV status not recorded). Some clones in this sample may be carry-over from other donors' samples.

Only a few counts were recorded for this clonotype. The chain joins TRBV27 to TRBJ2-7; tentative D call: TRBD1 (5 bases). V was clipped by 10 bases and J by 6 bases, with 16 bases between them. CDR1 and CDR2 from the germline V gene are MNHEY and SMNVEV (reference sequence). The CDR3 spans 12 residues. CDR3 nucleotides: TGTGCCAACTATTCAAGGGGAAGCGAGCAGTACGTC. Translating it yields CANYSRGSEQYV.

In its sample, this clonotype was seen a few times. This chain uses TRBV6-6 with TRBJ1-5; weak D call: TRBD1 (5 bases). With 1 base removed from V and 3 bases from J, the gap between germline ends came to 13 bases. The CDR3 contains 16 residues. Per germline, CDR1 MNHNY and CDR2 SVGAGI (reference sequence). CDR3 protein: CASSYLAGQTNQPQHF. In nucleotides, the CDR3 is TGTGCCAGCAGTTACTTAGCAGGGCAAACCAATCAGCCCCAGCATTTT.

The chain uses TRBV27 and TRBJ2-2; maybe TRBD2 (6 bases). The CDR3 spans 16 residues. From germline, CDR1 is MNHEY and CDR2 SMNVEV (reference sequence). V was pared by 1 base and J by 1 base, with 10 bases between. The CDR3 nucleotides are TGTGCCAGCAGTTTATTGGCGGGGTGGAACACCGGGGAGCTGTTTTTT. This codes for CASSLLAGWNTGELFF.

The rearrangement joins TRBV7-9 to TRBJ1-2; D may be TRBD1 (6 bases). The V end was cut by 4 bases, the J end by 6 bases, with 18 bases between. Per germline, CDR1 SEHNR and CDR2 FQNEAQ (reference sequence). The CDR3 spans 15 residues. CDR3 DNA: TGTGCCAGCAGCTCCGTCCGGCAGGGGAGAAATGGCTACACCTTC. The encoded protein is CASSSVRQGRNGYTF.

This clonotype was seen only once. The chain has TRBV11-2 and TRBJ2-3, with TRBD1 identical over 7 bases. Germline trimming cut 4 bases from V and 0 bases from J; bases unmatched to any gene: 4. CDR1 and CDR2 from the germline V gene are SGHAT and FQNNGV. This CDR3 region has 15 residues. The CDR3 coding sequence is TGTGCCAGCAGCTCGGGACAGAGCAGCACAGATACGCAGTATTTT. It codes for CASSSGQSSTDTQYF.

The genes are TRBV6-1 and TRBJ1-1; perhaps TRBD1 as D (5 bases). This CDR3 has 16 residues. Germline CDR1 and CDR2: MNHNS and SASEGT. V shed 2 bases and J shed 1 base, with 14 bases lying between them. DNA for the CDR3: TGTGCCAGCAGTGAATTGGGACTCGGGACGAACACTGAAGCTTTCTTT. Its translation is CASSELGLGTNTEAFF.

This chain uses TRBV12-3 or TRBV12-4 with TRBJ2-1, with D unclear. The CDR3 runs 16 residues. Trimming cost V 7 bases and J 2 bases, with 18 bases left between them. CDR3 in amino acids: CASNDEVESPYNEQFF. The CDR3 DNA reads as TGTGCCAGCAATGACGAGGTAGAATCTCCCTACAATGAGCAGTTCTTC.

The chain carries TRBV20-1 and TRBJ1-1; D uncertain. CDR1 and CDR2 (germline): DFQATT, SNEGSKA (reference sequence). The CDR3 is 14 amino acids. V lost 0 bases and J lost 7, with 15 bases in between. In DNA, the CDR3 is TGCAGTGCTAGAGATCTTATTTTTCCGCGTGAAGCTTTCTTT. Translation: CSARDLIFPREAFF.

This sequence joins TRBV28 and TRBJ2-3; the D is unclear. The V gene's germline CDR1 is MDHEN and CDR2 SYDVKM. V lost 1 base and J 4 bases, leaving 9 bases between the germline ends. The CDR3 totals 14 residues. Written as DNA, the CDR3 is TGTGCCAGCAGTTTATTCATGGCCGCAGATACGCAGTATTTT. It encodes CASSLFMAADTQYF.

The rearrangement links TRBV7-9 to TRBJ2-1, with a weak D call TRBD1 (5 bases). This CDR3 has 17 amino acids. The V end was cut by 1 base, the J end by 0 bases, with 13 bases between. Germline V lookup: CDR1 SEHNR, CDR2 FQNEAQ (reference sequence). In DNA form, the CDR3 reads TGTGCCAGCAGCTTAGTAACAGGCCACCTCTCCTACAATGAGCAGTTCTTC. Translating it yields CASSLVTGHLSYNEQFF.

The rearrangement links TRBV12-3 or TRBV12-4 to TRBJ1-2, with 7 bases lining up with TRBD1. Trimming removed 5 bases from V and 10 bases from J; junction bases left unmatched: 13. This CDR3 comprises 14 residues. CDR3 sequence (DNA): TGTGCCAGCAGTCCCCCGGGACAGAACTCGGACTACACCTTC. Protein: CASSPPGQNSDYTF.

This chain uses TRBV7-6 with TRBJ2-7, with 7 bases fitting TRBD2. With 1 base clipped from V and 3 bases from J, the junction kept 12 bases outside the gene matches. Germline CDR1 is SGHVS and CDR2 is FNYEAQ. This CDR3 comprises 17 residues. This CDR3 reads CASSLVGGRVDDYEQYV. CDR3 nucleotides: TGTGCCAGCAGCTTAGTGGGAGGGCGCGTCGACGACTACGAGCAGTACGTC.

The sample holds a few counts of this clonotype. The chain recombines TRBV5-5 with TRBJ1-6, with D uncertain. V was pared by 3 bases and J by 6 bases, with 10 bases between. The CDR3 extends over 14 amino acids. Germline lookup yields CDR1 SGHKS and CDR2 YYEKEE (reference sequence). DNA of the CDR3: TGTGCCAGCAGCTACGCCGCGGGTAATTCACCCCTCCACTTT. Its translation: CASSYAAGNSPLHF.

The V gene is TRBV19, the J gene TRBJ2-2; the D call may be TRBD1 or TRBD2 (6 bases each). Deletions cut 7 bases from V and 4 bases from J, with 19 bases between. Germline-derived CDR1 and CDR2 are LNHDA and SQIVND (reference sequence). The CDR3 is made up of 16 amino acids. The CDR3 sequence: CASIPGWGAGTGELFF. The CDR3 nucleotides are TGTGCCAGTATCCCAGGCTGGGGGGCTGGCACCGGGGAGCTGTTTTTT.

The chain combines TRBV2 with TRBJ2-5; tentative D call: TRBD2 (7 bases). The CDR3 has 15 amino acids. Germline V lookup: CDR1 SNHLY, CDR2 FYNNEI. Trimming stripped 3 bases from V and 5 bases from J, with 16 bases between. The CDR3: CASSEGWGGRETQYF. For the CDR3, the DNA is TGTGCCAGCAGTGAGGGGTGGGGGGGCAGGGAGACCCAGTACTTC.

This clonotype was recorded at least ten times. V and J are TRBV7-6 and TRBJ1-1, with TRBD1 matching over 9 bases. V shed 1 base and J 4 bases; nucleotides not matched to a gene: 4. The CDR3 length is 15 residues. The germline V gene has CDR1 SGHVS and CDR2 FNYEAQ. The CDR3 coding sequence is TGTGCCAGCAGCTTAGAGGGACAGGGAAGCACTGAAGCTTTCTTT. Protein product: CASSLEGQGSTEAFF.

This chain's CDR3 is CASSVGGRPDEQFF. In DNA form, the CDR3 reads TGTGCCAGCAGCGTTGGGGGCAGGCCGGATGAGCAGTTCTTC. V usage is TRBV9 and J usage is TRBJ2-1; D possibly corresponds to TRBD1 (6 bases). The CDR3 is made up of 14 amino acids. Germline V gives CDR1 SGDLS, CDR2 YYNGEE. With 2 bases removed from V and 8 bases from J, the gap between germline ends came to 14 bases.

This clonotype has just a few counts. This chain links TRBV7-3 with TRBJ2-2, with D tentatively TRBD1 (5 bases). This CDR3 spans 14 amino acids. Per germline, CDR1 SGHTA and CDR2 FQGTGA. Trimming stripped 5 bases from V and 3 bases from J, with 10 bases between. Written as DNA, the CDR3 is TGTGCCAGCAGCACCGACAGATACACCGGGGAGCTGTTTTTT. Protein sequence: CASSTDRYTGELFF.

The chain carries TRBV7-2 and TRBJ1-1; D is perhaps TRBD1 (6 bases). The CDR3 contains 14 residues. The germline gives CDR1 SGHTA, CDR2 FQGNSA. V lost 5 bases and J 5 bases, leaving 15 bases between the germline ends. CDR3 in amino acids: CASSPRGFYTEAFF. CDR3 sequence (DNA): TGTGCCAGCAGCCCGAGGGGGTTCTATACTGAAGCTTTCTTT. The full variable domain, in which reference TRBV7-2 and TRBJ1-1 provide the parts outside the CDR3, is GAGVSQSPSNKVTEKGKDVELRCDPISGHTALYWYRQSLGQGLEFLIYFQGNSAPDKSGLPSDRFSAERTGGSVSTLTIQRTQQEDSAVYLCASSPRGFYTEAFFGQGTRLTVV.

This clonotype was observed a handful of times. In DNA form, the CDR3 reads TGTGCCAGCAGCTCGAGGACAGAAAGCACAGATACGCAGTATTTT. This gives the protein CASSSRTESTDTQYF. The chain links TRBV7-6 to TRBJ2-3; TRBD1 might be the D (6 bases). V lost 4 bases to trimming and J lost 0 bases, with 11 bases between them. The germline gives CDR1 SGHVS, CDR2 FNYEAQ. The CDR3 contains 15 residues.